This T cell receptor (beta chain) was obtained from a study of identical twins. V lost 3 bases and J 7 bases, leaving 9 bases between the germline ends. The CDR3 contains 12 residues. Germline V gives CDR1 SGHAT, CDR2 FQNNGV. As for this clonotype: Antigen specificity is unknown.

Notes on the study in general: The presence of invariant MAIT and iNKT cells could partly confound analyses of zero-insertion sequences.

TCRdb re-called the 5' RACE reads through MiXCR, storing one row per CDR3 protein. The data contain some 690,000 distinct CDR3 sequences, around 20% of them singletons. This same sample was also part of a study on T cells expressing NK-cell markers. That source notes: Eight donors were sequenced, of whom seven were HCMV-seropositive, while the remaining one was HCMV-seronegative.

The specimen was PBMCs. The TCR comes from a woman under 30 in good health. This chain links TRBV11-2 with TRBJ2-5; D unresolved. CDR3 bases: TGTGCCAGCAGCTTGCAGGACGGGACCCAGTACTTC. Its protein is CASSLQDGTQYF.